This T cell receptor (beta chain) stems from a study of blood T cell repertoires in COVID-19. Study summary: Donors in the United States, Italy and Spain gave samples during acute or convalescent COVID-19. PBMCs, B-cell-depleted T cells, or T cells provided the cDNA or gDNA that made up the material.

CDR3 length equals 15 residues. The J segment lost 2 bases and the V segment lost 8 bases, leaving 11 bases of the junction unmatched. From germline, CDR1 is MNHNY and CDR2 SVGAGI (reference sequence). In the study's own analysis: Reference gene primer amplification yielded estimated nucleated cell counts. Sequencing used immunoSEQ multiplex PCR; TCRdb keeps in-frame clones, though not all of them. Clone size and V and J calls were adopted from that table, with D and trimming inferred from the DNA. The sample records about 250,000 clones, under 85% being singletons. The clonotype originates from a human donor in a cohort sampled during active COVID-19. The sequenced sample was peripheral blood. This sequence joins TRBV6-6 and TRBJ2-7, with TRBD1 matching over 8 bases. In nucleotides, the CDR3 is TGTGCCAGCGGAACCGGGACAGGCGAAACCTACGAGCAGTACTTC. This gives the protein CASGTGTGETYEQYF.